The present entry profiles one T cell receptor beta chain with its context. Its antigen remains unknown. These data come from a study of cytomegalovirus exposure and HLA in healthy donors. Study-wide findings and caveats: Analyses of presence/absence relied on an assumption of roughly uniform sequencing depth across donors. In a later analysis, several top co-occurrence clusters appeared linked to parvovirus B19, influenza, CMV and Epstein-Barr virus. The authors later found most CMV-associated TCR beta chains appeared HLA-restricted.

Germline CDR1 is SGHVS and CDR2 is FNYEAQ. V lost 0 bases and J 3 bases, leaving 19 bases between the germline ends. The CDR3 length is 18 residues. This PCR relied on a set of 60 Vbeta primers and 13 Jbeta primers. This table comes from immunoSEQ multiplex PCR, and its TCRdb copy is limited to in-frame clones, with some not included. This sample yields 160,000 or so clones, of which roughly four fifths are seen a single time; roughly 5.2% belongs to the top ten. The sequenced material came from PBMCs. The V call is TRBV7-6, the J call TRBJ2-3, with D tentatively TRBD1 (6 bases). This receptor was taken from a woman under 30 in good health and CMV-seropositive. The CDR3 region is CASSLARGTGIWTDTQYF. The CDR3 region has the DNA TGTGCCAGCAGCTTAGCTCGAGGAACAGGGATTTGGACAGATACGCAGTATTTT.